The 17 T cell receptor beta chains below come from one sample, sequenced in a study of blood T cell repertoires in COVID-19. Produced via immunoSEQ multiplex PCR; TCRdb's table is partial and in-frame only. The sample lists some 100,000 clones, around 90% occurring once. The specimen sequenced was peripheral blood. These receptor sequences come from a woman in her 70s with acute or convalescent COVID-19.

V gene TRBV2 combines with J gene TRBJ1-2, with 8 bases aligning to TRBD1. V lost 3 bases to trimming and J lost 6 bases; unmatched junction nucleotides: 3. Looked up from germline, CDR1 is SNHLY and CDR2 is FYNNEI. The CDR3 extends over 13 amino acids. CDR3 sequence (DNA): TGTGCCAGCAGTGATCCCAGGGGGCATGGCTACACCTTC. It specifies CASSDPRGHGYTF.

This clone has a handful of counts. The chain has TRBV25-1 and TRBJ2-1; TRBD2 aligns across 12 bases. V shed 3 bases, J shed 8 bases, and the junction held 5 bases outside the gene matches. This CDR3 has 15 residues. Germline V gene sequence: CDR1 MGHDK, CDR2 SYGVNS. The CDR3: CASSDLAGGPHEQFF. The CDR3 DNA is TGTGCCAGCAGTGACCTAGCGGGAGGGCCCCATGAGCAGTTCTTC.

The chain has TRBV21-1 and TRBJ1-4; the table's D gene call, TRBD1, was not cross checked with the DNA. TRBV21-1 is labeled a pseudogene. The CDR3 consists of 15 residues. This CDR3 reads CANGSPDSSNEKLFF. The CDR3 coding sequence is TGTGCCAACGGAAGTCCGGACAGCTCGAATGAAAAACTGTTTTTT.

CDR3 in DNA: TGTGCCAGCAGGAGGACTAGCGGGGCGGACACCGGGGAGCTGTTTTTT. Residues: CASRRTSGADTGELFF. The V and J genes are TRBV27 and TRBJ2-2; 12 bases are shared with TRBD2. The CDR3 totals 16 residues. The junction had 5 bases not matched to a gene; V was cut back by 6 bases and J by 3 bases. Germline CDR1 MNHEY, CDR2 SMNVEV (reference sequence).

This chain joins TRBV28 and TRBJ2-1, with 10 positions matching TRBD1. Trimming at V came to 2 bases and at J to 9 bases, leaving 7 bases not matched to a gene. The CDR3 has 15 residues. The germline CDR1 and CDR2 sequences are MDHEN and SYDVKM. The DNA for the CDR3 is TGTGCCAGCAGTTTACGGGACAGGGGCTCGGGTGAGCAGTTCTTC. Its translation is CASSLRDRGSGEQFF.

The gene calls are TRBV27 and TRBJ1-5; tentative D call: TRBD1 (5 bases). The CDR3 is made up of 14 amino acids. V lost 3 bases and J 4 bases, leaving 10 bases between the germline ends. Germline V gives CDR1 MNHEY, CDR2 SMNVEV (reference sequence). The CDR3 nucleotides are TGTGCCAGCAGTTTTTTGGGGGGAAATCAGCCCCAGCATTTT. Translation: CASSFLGGNQPQHF.

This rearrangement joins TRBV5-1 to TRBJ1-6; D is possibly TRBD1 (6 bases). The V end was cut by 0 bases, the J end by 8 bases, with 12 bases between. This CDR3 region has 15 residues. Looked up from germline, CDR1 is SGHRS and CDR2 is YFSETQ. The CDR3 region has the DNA TGCGCCAGCAGCTTGGGAACAGGGTATTATTCACCCCTCCACTTT. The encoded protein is CASSLGTGYYSPLHF. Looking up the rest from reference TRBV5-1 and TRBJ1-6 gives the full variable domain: KAGVTQTPRYLIKTRGQQVTLSCSPISGHRSVSWYQQTPGQGLQFLFEYFSETQRNKGNFPGRFSGRQFSNSRSEMNVSTLELGDSALYLCASSLGTGYYSPLHFGNGTRLTVT.

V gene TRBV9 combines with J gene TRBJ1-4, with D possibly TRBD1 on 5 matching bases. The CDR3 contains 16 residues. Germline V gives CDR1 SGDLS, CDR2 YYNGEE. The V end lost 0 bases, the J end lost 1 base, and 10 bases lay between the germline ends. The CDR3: CASSVGNRLTNEKLFF. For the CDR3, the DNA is TGTGCCAGCAGCGTAGGAAACAGGTTAACTAATGAAAAACTGTTTTTT. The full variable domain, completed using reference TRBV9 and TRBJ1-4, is DSGVTQTPKHLITATGQRVTLRCSPRSGDLSVYWYQQSLDQGLQFLIQYYNGEERAKGNILERFSAQQFPDLHSELNLSSLELGDSALYFCASSVGNRLTNEKLFFGSGTQLSVL.

As DNA, the CDR3 is TGCAGCGTTGAGTCTGGGACTAGAAAGTCCCCCGGGGAGCTGTTTTTT. This encodes CSVESGTRKSPGELFF. This sequence joins TRBV29-1 and TRBJ2-2, with 8 bases that match TRBD2. The CDR3 extends over 16 amino acids. Per the germline V gene, CDR1 is SQVTM and CDR2 is ANQGSEA. J lost 6 bases, V lost 3 bases, and 12 bases had no gene match.

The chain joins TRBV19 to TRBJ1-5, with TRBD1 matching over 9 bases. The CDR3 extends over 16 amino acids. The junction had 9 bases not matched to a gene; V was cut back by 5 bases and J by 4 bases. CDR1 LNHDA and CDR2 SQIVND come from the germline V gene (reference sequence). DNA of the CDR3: TGTGCCAGTAGTCCAACCGGGACAGGGAAGAATCAGCCCCAGCATTTT. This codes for CASSPTGTGKNQPQHF.

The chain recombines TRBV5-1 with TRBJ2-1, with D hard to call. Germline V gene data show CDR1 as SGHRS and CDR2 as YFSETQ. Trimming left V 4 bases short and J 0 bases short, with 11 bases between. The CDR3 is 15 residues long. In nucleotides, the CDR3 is TGCGCCAGCAGCCGCCTCGAGAGCTCCTACAATGAGCAGTTCTTC. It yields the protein CASSRLESSYNEQFF.

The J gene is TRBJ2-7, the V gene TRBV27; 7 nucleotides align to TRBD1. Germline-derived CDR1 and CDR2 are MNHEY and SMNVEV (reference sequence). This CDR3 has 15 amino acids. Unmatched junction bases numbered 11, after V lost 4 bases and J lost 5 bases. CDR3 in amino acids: CASSSPWTGLNEQYF. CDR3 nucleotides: TGTGCCAGCAGTTCCCCCTGGACAGGTCTCAACGAGCAGTACTTC.

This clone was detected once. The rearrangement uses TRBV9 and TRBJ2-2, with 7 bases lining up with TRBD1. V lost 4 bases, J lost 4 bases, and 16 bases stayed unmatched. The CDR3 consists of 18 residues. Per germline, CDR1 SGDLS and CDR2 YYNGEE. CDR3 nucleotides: TGTGCCAGCAGCTCCCTGGGAAGGGGGCATCGTATCACCGGGGAGCTGTTTTTT. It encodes CASSSLGRGHRITGELFF.

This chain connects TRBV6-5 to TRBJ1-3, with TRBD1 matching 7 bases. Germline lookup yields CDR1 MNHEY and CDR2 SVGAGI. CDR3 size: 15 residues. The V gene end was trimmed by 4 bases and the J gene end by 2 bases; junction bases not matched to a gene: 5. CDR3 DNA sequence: TGTGCCAGCAGTTCTACAGGGGTCCCTGGAAACACCATATATTTT. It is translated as CASSSTGVPGNTIYF.

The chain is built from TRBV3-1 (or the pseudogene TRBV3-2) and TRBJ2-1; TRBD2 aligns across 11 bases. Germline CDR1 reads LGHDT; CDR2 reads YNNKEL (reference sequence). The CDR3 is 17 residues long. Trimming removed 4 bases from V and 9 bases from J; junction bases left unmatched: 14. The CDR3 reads CASSPRGVLAGESEQFF. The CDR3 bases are TGTGCCAGCAGCCCGCGGGGGGTACTAGCGGGGGAAAGTGAGCAGTTCTTC.

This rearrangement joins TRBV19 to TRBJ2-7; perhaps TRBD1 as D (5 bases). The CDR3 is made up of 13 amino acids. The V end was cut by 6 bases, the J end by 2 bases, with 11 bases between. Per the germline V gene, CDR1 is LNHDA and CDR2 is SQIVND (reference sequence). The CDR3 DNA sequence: TGTGCCAGTAGGATGTGGGGCACCTACGAGCAGTACTTC. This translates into CASRMWGTYEQYF.

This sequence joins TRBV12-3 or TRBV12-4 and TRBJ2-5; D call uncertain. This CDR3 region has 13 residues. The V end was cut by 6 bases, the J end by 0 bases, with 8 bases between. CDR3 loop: CASSSLYQETQYF. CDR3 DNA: TGTGCCAGCAGCTCCTTATACCAAGAGACCCAGTACTTC.